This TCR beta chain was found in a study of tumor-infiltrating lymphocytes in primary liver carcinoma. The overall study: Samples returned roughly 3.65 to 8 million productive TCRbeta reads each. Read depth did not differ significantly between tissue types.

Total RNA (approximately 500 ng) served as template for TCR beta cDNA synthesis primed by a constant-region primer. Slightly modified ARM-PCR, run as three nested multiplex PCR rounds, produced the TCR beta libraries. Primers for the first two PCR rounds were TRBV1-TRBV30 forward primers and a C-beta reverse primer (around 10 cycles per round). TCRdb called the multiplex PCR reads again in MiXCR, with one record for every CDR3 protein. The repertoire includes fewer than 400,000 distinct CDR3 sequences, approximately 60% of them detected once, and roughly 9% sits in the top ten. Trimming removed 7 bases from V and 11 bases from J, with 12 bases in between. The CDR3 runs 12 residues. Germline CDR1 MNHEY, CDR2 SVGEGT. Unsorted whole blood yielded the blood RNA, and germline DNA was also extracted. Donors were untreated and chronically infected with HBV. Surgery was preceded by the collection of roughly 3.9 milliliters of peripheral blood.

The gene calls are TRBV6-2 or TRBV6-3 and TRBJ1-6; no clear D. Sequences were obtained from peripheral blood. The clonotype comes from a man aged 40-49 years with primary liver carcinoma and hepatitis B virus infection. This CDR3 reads CASTHGNPPLHF. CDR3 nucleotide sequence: TGTGCCAGCACCCACGGGAATCCACCCCTCCACTTT.